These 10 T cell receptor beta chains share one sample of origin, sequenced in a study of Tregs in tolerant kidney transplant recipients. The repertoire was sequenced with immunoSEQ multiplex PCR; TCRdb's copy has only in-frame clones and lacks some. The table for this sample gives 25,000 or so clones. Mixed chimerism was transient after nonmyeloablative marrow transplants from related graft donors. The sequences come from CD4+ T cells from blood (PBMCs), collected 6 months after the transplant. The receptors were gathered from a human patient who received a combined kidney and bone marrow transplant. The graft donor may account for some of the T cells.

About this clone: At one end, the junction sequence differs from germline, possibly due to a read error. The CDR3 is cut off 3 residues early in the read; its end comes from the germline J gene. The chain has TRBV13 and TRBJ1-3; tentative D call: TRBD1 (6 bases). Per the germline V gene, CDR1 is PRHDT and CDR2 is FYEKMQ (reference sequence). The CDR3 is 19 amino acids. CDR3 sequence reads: CASSLGKMGLRGEGNTIYF. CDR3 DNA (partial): TGTGCCAGCAGCCTAGGGAAGATGGGGCTCAGGGGAGAAGGAAACACC.

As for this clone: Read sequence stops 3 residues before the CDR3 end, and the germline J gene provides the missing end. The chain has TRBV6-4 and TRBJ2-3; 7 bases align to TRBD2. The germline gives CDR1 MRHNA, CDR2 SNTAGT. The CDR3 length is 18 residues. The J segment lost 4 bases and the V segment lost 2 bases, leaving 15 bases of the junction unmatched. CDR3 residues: CASSDRGRGVLDADTQYF. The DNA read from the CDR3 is TGTGCCAGCAGTGACAGGGGACGGGGGGTCTTGGACGCAGATACG.

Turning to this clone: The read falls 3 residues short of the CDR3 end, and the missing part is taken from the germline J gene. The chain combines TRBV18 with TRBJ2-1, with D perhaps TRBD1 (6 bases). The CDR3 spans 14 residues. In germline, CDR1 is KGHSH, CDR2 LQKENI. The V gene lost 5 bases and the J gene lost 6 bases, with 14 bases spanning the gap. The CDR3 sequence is CASSSWTDLNEQFF. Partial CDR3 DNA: TGTGCCAGCTCATCCTGGACAGATCTCAATGAG. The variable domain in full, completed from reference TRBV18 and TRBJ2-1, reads NAGVMQNPRHLVRRRGQEARLRCSPMKGHSHVYWYRQLPEEGLKFMVYLQKENIIDESGMPKERFSAEFPKEGPSILRIQQVVRGDSAAYFCASSSWTDLNEQFFGPGTRLTVL.

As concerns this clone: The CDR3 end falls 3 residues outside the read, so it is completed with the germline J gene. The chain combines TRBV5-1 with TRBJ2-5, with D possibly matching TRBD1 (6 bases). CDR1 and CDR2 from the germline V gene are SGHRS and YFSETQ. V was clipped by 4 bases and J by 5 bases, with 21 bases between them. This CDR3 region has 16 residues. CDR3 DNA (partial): TGCGCCAGCAGCGTCCTTTTGACAGGTGGGCGGGAGACC. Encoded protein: CASSVLLTGGRET. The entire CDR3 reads CASSVLLTGGRETQYF. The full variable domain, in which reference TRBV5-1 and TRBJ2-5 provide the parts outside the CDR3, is KAGVTQTPRYLIKTRGQQVTLSCSPISGHRSVSWYQQTPGQGLQFLFEYFSETQRNKGNFPGRFSGRQFSNSRSEMNVSTLELGDSALYLCASSVLLTGGRETQYFGPGTRLLVL.

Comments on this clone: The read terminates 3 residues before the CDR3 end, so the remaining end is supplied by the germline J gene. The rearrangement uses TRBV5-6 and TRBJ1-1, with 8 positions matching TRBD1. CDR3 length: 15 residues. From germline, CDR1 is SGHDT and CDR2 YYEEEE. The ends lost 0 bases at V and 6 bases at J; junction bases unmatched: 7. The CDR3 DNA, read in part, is TGTGCCAGCAGCTTGGGACAGGGGAGGTTTGCTGAA. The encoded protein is CASSLGQGRFAE. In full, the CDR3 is CASSLGQGRFAEAFF.

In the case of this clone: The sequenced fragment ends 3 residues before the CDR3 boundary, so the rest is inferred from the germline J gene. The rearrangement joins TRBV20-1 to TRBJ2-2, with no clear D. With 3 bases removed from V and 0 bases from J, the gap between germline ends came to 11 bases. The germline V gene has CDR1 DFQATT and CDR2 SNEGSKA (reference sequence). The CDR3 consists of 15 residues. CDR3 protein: CSASPLTTNTGELFF. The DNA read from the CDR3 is TGCAGTGCTAGCCCCCTCACAACGAACACCGGGGAG.

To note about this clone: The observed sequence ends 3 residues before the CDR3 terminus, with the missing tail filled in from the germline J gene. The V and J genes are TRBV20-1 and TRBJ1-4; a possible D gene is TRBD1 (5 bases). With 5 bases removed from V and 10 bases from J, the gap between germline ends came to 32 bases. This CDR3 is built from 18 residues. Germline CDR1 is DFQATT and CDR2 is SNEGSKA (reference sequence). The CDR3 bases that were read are TGCAGTGCTTACCCCCGTATGGAGGGGCCTATGAGGGGTGGAAAA. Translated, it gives CSAYPRMEGPMRGGK. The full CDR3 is CSAYPRMEGPMRGGKLFF.

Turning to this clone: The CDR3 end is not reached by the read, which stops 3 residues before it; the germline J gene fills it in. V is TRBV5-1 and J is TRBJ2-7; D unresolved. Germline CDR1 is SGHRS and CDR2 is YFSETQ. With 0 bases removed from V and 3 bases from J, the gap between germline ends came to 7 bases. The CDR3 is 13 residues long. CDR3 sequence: CASSLGRSYEQYF. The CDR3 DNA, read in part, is TGCGCCAGCAGCTTGGGGCGGAGCTACGAG.

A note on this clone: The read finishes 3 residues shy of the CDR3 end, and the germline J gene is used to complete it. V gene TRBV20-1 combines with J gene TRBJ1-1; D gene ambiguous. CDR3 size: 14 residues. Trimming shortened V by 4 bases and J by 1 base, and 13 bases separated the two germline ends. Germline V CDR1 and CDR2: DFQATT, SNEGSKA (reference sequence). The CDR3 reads CSAILGRANTEAFF. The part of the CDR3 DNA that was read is TGCAGTGCTATCCTTGGGCGGGCGAACACTGAA.

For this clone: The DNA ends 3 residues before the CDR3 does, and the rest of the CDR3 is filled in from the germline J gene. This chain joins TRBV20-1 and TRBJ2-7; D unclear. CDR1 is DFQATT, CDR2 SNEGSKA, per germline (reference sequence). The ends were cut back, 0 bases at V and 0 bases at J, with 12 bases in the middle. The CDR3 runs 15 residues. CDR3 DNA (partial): TGCAGTGCTAGAGATTATATCACTGGCTCCTACGAG. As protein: CSARDYITGSYE. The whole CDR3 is CSARDYITGSYEQYF.